This T cell receptor beta chain was obtained from a study of blood T cell repertoires in COVID-19. This CDR3 has 17 amino acids. The germline CDR1 and CDR2 sequences are SGHTA and FQGNSA. V lost 1 base, J lost 5 bases, and 20 bases lay in between. Generated by immunoSEQ multiplex PCR, the TCRdb table keeps only in-frame clones and is missing some. This sample has approximately 150,000 clones, with 88% found just once. The sequence was collected from a man aged 50 or older who had recovered from COVID-19. The specimen sequenced was peripheral blood. This chain uses TRBV7-2 with TRBJ2-5; D ambiguous. Written as DNA, the CDR3 is TGTGCCAGCAGCTTAGAGGTTCGGTCGACTCAGCAGGAGACCCAGTACTTC. Protein sequence: CASSLEVRSTQQETQYF.